At least ten counts were recorded for the clone carrying this TCR beta chain. TCRdb ran MiXCR on the 5' RACE reads and lists one entry per CDR3 protein. The sample lists tens of thousands of distinct CDR3 sequences; less than 5.5% were seen once. The sample comes from a study of T cells after yellow fever vaccination. Study-wide context: Fractions with few cells were prepared using SMART-Seq v4 Ultra Low Input. Study-level findings and limits: Day 0 sorted memory subsets lacked detectable levels of almost all vaccine-responding clonotypes. A weaker secondary response peaked on day 5, the primary on day 15.

Trimming stripped 5 bases from V and 0 bases from J, with 8 bases between. The V gene's germline CDR1 is DFQATT and CDR2 SNEGSKA (reference sequence). The CDR3 has 13 residues. Specimen: PBMCs, either bulk or a sorted T-cell subset (CD4+, CD8+, memory, or dextramer-sorted; not recorded which), collected about 49 days after the first yellow fever vaccination. The TCR sequence derives from a man aged 18 to 29 who received the YFV17D yellow fever vaccine. The chain joins TRBV20-1 to TRBJ1-5; no clear D. The CDR3 nucleotides are TGCAGTGCTGACACGTATAGCAATCAGCCCCAGCATTTT. Translating it yields CSADTYSNQPQHF.